Following are 30 T cell receptor beta chains from one sample sequenced in a study of T cell responses to AZD1222 COVID-19 vaccine. Clones were sequenced by immunoSEQ multiplex PCR, and TCRdb holds only the in-frame ones, with some missing. Among roughly 120,000 clones, about 88% were seen once, and the ten largest hold 3.5%. The sample here was peripheral blood, taken 28 days after the second AZD1222 dose. These receptors were collected from an adult who received the AZD1222 COVID-19 vaccine.

The J gene is TRBJ2-7, the V gene TRBV7-6; D unclear. Germline CDR1 and CDR2: SGHVS and FNYEAQ. Deletions cut 0 bases from V and 3 bases from J, with 9 bases between. The CDR3 has 14 residues. This CDR3 reads CASSLAFRDYEQYF. DNA of the CDR3: TGTGCCAGCAGCTTAGCCTTCCGAGACTACGAGCAGTACTTC.

The gene calls are TRBV30 and TRBJ2-7; possible D gene TRBD1, 5 bases. V was pared by 3 bases and J by 0 bases, with 18 bases between. The CDR3 has 16 residues. Germline assignment: CDR1 GTSNPN and CDR2 SVGIG (reference sequence). The CDR3 protein is CAWRSKGRAFSYEQYF. The CDR3 DNA is TGTGCCTGGAGGTCCAAGGGCAGGGCCTTCTCCTACGAGCAGTACTTC.

V and J are TRBV10-3 and TRBJ1-2; D is ambiguous. Germline V gene lookup returns CDR1 ENHRY and CDR2 SYGVKD. With 9 bases removed from V and 7 bases from J, the gap between germline ends came to 21 bases. The CDR3 is 14 residues long. Here the CDR3 DNA reads TGTGCCATGAAAGCAAGCTGGGTTAAGGGTGGCTACACCTTC. Protein sequence: CAMKASWVKGGYTF.

The chain recombines TRBV27 with TRBJ1-6, with unresolved D. V was trimmed by 5 bases and J by 13 bases, leaving 12 bases between them. The CDR3 contains 12 residues. Germline CDR1 reads MNHEY; CDR2 reads SMNVEV (reference sequence). CDR3 loop: CASSPNGAPLHF. The CDR3 nucleotides read TGTGCCAGCAGTCCCAACGGCGCCCCCCTCCACTTT.

V usage is TRBV4-2 and J usage is TRBJ2-7; 7 nucleotides match TRBD2. The V gene's germline CDR1 is LGHNA and CDR2 YNFKEQ. CDR3 length equals 14 residues. With 1 base clipped from V and 5 bases from J, the junction kept 5 bases outside the gene matches. CDR3 sequence reads: CASSQAGLPHEQYF. The CDR3 DNA reads as TGTGCCAGCAGCCAAGCGGGACTACCCCACGAGCAGTACTTC.

The chain joins TRBV5-4 to TRBJ2-7; 8 bases agree with TRBD2. V lost 4 bases to trimming and J lost 3 bases; unmatched junction nucleotides: 12. The CDR3 runs to 16 residues. Germline V gene data show CDR1 as SGHNT and CDR2 as YYREEE (reference sequence). The CDR3 region is CASSPKAGTRSYEQYF. The CDR3 bases are TGTGCCAGCAGCCCAAAGGCGGGGACTAGGAGCTACGAGCAGTACTTC.

The CDR3 DNA is TGTGCCACCAGCAGAGATTATAAGACCGGAGACAGGGGCGCTGGCTACACCTTC. It specifies CATSRDYKTGDRGAGYTF. V gene TRBV15 combines with J gene TRBJ1-2, with TRBD1 matching over 8 bases. Looked up from germline, CDR1 is LNHNV and CDR2 is YYDKDF (reference sequence). V gave up 0 bases and J gave up 7 bases; unmatched junction bases: 16. The CDR3 runs 18 residues.

The V and J genes are TRBV27 and TRBJ1-6; D is unclear. The CDR3 is made up of 14 amino acids. Germline V gene lookup returns CDR1 MNHEY and CDR2 SMNVEV (reference sequence). V gave up 2 bases and J gave up 9 bases, with 11 bases separating them. The CDR3 is CASSLEGIGSPLHF. The CDR3 nucleotides are TGTGCCAGCAGTTTAGAAGGGATCGGTTCACCCCTCCACTTT.

V and J are TRBV12-3 or TRBV12-4 and TRBJ1-2; D perhaps matches TRBD1 (5 bases). Trimming pared 7 bases from V and 5 bases from J, leaving 14 bases between. This CDR3 spans 13 amino acids. In DNA form, the CDR3 reads TGTGCCAGCAAGGGGTCTACGGGGTATGGCTACACCTTC. This sequence encodes CASKGSTGYGYTF.

V gene TRBV9 combines with J gene TRBJ1-1, with D unclear. Germline V gene sequence: CDR1 SGDLS, CDR2 YYNGEE. The CDR3 has 12 amino acids. Trimming shortened V by 0 bases and J by 3 bases, and 3 bases separated the two germline ends. The CDR3 loop is CASSVADTEAFF. The CDR3 region has the DNA TGTGCCAGCAGCGTAGCAGACACTGAAGCTTTCTTT.

The chain has TRBV29-1 and TRBJ2-7; D not resolved. CDR3 length: 15 amino acids. V was cut by 1 base and J by 7 bases, with 20 bases left in between. The germline V gene has CDR1 SQVTM and CDR2 ANQGSEA. The CDR3 coding sequence is TGCAGCGTTGAAGGAGCTAATAGCCATTACGAGGAGCAGTACTTC. Its translation: CSVEGANSHYEEQYF.

V is TRBV28 and J is TRBJ2-7; D is possibly TRBD2 (5 bases). The CDR3 runs 14 residues. Germline V gene lookup returns CDR1 MDHEN and CDR2 SYDVKM. The V end lost 3 bases, the J end lost 3 bases, and 12 bases lay between the germline ends. CDR3 loop: CASSLISDYYEQYF. The CDR3 region has the DNA TGTGCCAGCAGTTTGATTAGCGACTACTACGAGCAGTACTTC. Filled out from reference TRBV28 and TRBJ2-7, the complete variable domain reads DVKVTQSSRYLVKRTGEKVFLECVQDMDHENMFWYRQDPGLGLRLIYFSYDVKMKEKGDIPEGYSVSREKKERFSLILESASTNQTSMYLCASSLISDYYEQYFGPGTRLTVT.

The V and J genes are TRBV10-3 and TRBJ1-5, with D uncertain. The CDR3 has 12 amino acids. CDR1 is ENHRY and CDR2 is SYGVKD in the germline V gene. Trimming took off 9 bases at V and 5 bases at J, with 11 bases between the two ends. In nucleotides, the CDR3 is TGTGCCATAGGGTCGGCCGATCAGCCCCAGCATTTT. Translating gives CAIGSADQPQHF.

This chain uses TRBV2 with TRBJ2-4; D gene ambiguous. Germline V lookup: CDR1 SNHLY, CDR2 FYNNEI. With 3 bases removed from V and 10 bases from J, the gap between germline ends came to 7 bases. There are 11 residues in the CDR3. In DNA, the CDR3 is TGTGCCAGCAGTGATTGGCAAATTCAGTACTTC. It encodes CASSDWQIQYF.

V is TRBV13 and J is TRBJ1-3; 7 positions agree with TRBD1. The germline V gene encodes CDR1 PRHDT and CDR2 FYEKMQ (reference sequence). The J segment lost 7 bases and the V segment lost 6 bases, leaving 9 bases of the junction unmatched. This CDR3 comprises 14 residues. CDR3 in amino acids: CASRPTGDTNTIYF. The CDR3 DNA sequence: TGTGCCAGCAGACCTACAGGGGACACCAACACCATATATTTT.

This CDR3 is CASSFSGRETQYF. CDR3 DNA sequence: TGTGCCAGCAGCTTCAGCGGGAGAGAGACCCAGTACTTC. The rearrangement uses TRBV5-6 and TRBJ2-5, with 8 bases aligning to TRBD2. CDR3 length: 13 residues. Per germline, CDR1 SGHDT and CDR2 YYEEEE. Trimming cost V 2 bases and J 4 bases; bases outside gene matches: 1.

This rearrangement joins TRBV27 to TRBJ2-1; D not resolved. Per the germline V gene, CDR1 is MNHEY and CDR2 is SMNVEV (reference sequence). Between the trimmed V and J ends, which lost 3 bases and 8 bases, there was a span of 20 bases. The CDR3 covers 16 residues. This CDR3 reads CASSLLPKGAPYEQFF. CDR3 sequence (DNA): TGTGCCAGCAGTTTGCTTCCTAAAGGAGCCCCCTATGAGCAGTTCTTC.

The chain recombines TRBV7-9 with TRBJ1-5, with D tentatively TRBD1 (6 bases). Germline V lookup: CDR1 SEHNR, CDR2 FQNEAQ (reference sequence). The CDR3 length is 17 residues. Trimming removed 1 base from V and 2 bases from J, with 15 bases in between. The DNA of the CDR3 is TGTGCCAGCAGCTTAGTGCGGGGGCAGAGGGGCAATCAGCCCCAGCATTTT. It yields the protein CASSLVRGQRGNQPQHF.

The J gene is TRBJ1-2, the V gene TRBV3-1 (or the pseudogene TRBV3-2); 8 nucleotides align to TRBD1. Germline CDR1 is LGHDT and CDR2 is YNNKEL (reference sequence). V dropped 10 bases and J dropped 2; count of bases not matched to a gene: 9. The CDR3 runs 14 residues. The CDR3 DNA is TGTGCCAACCCACGGGCAGGGGGCAACTATGGCTACACCTTC. Translated, it gives CANPRAGGNYGYTF.

This clone has just one count. The genes are TRBV7-2 and TRBJ2-1, with D perhaps assigned TRBD1 or TRBD2 (5 bases each). The V end was cut by 7 bases, the J end by 6 bases, with 16 bases between. CDR3 size: 14 residues. CDR1 and CDR2 (germline): SGHTA, FQGNSA. CDR3: CASTPGQAVNEQFF. The CDR3 DNA follows: TGTGCCAGCACCCCGGGGCAGGCGGTCAATGAGCAGTTCTTC.

The chain combines TRBV3-1 (or the pseudogene TRBV3-2) with TRBJ1-1, with D maybe TRBD1 (5 bases). The CDR3 consists of 14 residues. V shed 4 bases and J shed 2 bases, with 11 bases lying between them. Germline assignment: CDR1 LGHDT and CDR2 YNNKEL (reference sequence). CDR3 nucleotides: TGTGCCAGCAGCCTAACTACAGGCAACACTGAAGCTTTCTTT. Residues: CASSLTTGNTEAFF.

The rearrangement joins TRBV6-5 to TRBJ1-2; D might be TRBD1 (5 bases). The CDR3 extends over 14 amino acids. CDR1 and CDR2 from the germline V gene are MNHEY and SVGAGI. Trimming cost V 7 bases and J 4 bases, with 16 bases left between them. The CDR3: CASKGRAGTYGYTF. Written as DNA, the CDR3 is TGTGCCAGCAAAGGGCGGGCGGGGACCTATGGCTACACCTTC.

This clone was seen once. The rearrangement joins TRBV5-4 to TRBJ2-7; tentative D call: TRBD1 (5 bases). Trimming left V 3 bases short and J 6 bases short, with 10 bases between. This CDR3 comprises 12 residues. Germline V gene lookup returns CDR1 SGHNT and CDR2 YYREEE (reference sequence). CDR3 residues: CASSSPGREQYF. CDR3 nucleotides: TGTGCCAGCAGCTCCCCAGGGCGCGAGCAGTACTTC.

The chain links TRBV28 to TRBJ1-1; D uncertain. The CDR3 loop spans 16 amino acids. V lost 2 bases and J lost 0, with 13 bases in between. CDR1 MDHEN and CDR2 SYDVKM come from the germline V gene. CDR3 amino acids: CASSLVGSLMNTEAFF. In DNA form, the CDR3 reads TGTGCCAGCAGTTTAGTGGGATCCCTTATGAACACTGAAGCTTTCTTT.

A note on this clone: As the CDR3 is not closed by the conserved phenylalanine or tryptophan, this likely results from a read error. This sequence joins TRBV28 and TRBJ1-6; D is uncertain. Germline V gives CDR1 MDHEN, CDR2 SYDVKM. The CDR3 length is 14 residues. V dropped 6 bases and J dropped 4 bases, with 10 bases sitting between them. In DNA form, the CDR3 reads TGTGCCAGCAGGCCGGGTCCTTATAATTCACCCCTCCACCTT. Its translation is CASRPGPYNSPLHL.

The rearrangement uses TRBV30 and TRBJ1-2, with D uncertain. This CDR3 region has 14 residues. The V gene lost 2 bases and the J gene lost 8 bases, with 18 bases spanning the gap. In germline, CDR1 is GTSNPN, CDR2 SVGIG (reference sequence). CDR3 in amino acids: CAWSIMGRSGGYTF. The CDR3 DNA reads TGTGCCTGGAGTATTATGGGCCGGTCGGGCGGCTACACCTTC.

The chain joins TRBV9 to TRBJ1-6; no definite D call. The CDR3 runs 16 residues. Trimming stripped 0 bases from V and 7 bases from J, with 14 bases between. CDR1 is SGDLS, CDR2 YYNGEE, per germline. The CDR3 nucleotides read TGTGCCAGCAGCGTAGGCCCTCCCCGGCGGAATTCACCCCTCCACTTT. This translates into CASSVGPPRRNSPLHF.

The chain employs TRBV4-3 and TRBJ1-4, with no clear D. Germline values: CDR1 LGHNA, CDR2 YSLEER. V was shortened by 3 bases and J by 8 bases, with 22 bases between the two germline ends. This CDR3 is built from 17 residues. CDR3: CASSQVPSLSVGEKLFF. For the CDR3, the DNA is TGCGCCAGCAGCCAGGTCCCTAGCTTGTCCGTAGGCGAAAAACTGTTTTTT.

The J gene is TRBJ1-3, the V gene TRBV13, with 10 bases fitting TRBD1. Germline assignment: CDR1 PRHDT and CDR2 FYEKMQ (reference sequence). The CDR3 is 15 amino acids. Germline trimming cut 3 bases from V and 4 bases from J; bases unmatched to any gene: 3. For the CDR3, the DNA is TGTGCCAGCAGCTTTACGGGACAGGGGGGAAACACCATATATTTT. Residues: CASSFTGQGGNTIYF.

The V call is TRBV10-3, the J call TRBJ2-1, with 7 positions matching TRBD2. The CDR3 contains 16 residues. The germline gives CDR1 ENHRY, CDR2 SYGVKD. With 8 bases clipped from V and 7 bases from J, the junction kept 17 bases outside the gene matches. The CDR3 sequence is CAIRPGLVSVENEQFF. In DNA form, the CDR3 reads TGTGCCATCCGGCCCGGACTAGTCAGCGTTGAGAATGAGCAGTTCTTC.